Below are 7 T cell receptor beta chains sequenced from a single sample in a study of technical replicates of blood from several donors. The assay was immunoSEQ multiplex PCR, and TCRdb's table has in-frame clones only and misses some. The sample has tens of thousands of clones; roughly 92% are singletons. Material: T cells isolated from PBMCs. These receptors were obtained from a human donor in good health.

The CDR3 loop is CASSPHSGGYEQYF. The CDR3 bases are TGTGCCAGCAGTCCCCATTCCGGGGGCTACGAGCAGTACTTC. V is TRBV27 and J is TRBJ2-7, with D possibly matching TRBD2 (6 bases). Trimming left V 5 bases short and J 3 bases short, with 14 bases between. The CDR3 loop spans 14 amino acids. Germline-derived CDR1 and CDR2 are MNHEY and SMNVEV (reference sequence).

Written as DNA, the CDR3 is TGTGCCAGCAGCCATCGAGACAAGAGCTCCTATAATTCACCCCTCCACTTT. This encodes CASSHRDKSSYNSPLHF. This sequence joins TRBV13 and TRBJ1-6, with D uncertain. This CDR3 region has 17 residues. The germline gives CDR1 PRHDT, CDR2 FYEKMQ (reference sequence). Deletions cut 5 bases from V and 0 bases from J, with 14 bases between.

This clone showed up just a few times. The chain employs TRBV30 and TRBJ1-5; no clear D. The CDR3 runs to 12 residues. Germline CDR1 and CDR2: GTSNPN and SVGIG (reference sequence). V was shortened by 4 bases and J by 6 bases, with 10 bases between the two germline ends. The CDR3 is CAWNFFGQPQHF. In nucleotides, the CDR3 is TGTGCCTGGAACTTTTTTGGTCAGCCCCAGCATTTT.

The chain recombines TRBV28 with TRBJ1-1; 10 bases are shared with TRBD1. Germline-derived CDR1 and CDR2 are MDHEN and SYDVKM. The CDR3 is made up of 13 amino acids. V lost 5 bases and J lost 7; bases outside the gene matches: 4. This CDR3 is CASSVRTGGEAFF. The CDR3 DNA reads TGTGCCAGCAGTGTAAGGACAGGGGGTGAAGCTTTCTTT. The full variable domain, completed using reference TRBV28 and TRBJ1-1, is DVKVTQSSRYLVKRTGEKVFLECVQDMDHENMFWYRQDPGLGLRLIYFSYDVKMKEKGDIPEGYSVSREKKERFSLILESASTNQTSMYLCASSVRTGGEAFFGQGTRLTVV.

This chain links TRBV5-1 with TRBJ2-7; tentative D call: TRBD2 (7 bases). Germline-derived CDR1 and CDR2 are SGHRS and YFSETQ. This CDR3 comprises 17 residues. Trimming shortened V by 3 bases and J by 3 bases, and 22 bases separated the two germline ends. This CDR3 reads CASSSPVRGGKFYEQYF. CDR3 nucleotides: TGCGCCAGCAGCTCCCCAGTAAGGGGGGGGAAGTTCTACGAGCAGTACTTC.

The gene calls are TRBV9 and TRBJ1-1; perhaps TRBD1 as D (6 bases). Germline V gene data show CDR1 as SGDLS and CDR2 as YYNGEE. CDR3 size: 16 residues. V was trimmed by 6 bases and J by 5 bases, leaving 23 bases between them. CDR3 DNA sequence: TGTGCCAGCAAAGGGGGACATACCACGGCCAGGACTGAAGCTTTCTTT. Its protein product is CASKGGHTTARTEAFF.

The V and J genes are TRBV11-2 and TRBJ2-4; TRBD2 matches at 12 bases. The CDR3 runs to 17 residues. V was pared by 5 bases and J by 0 bases, with 5 bases of the junction left unmatched. Per the germline V gene, CDR1 is SGHAT and CDR2 is FQNNGV. The CDR3 nucleotides are TGTGCCAGCAGCAGCGGACTAGCGGGATCAGCCAAAAACATTCAGTACTTC. It is translated as CASSSGLAGSAKNIQYF.